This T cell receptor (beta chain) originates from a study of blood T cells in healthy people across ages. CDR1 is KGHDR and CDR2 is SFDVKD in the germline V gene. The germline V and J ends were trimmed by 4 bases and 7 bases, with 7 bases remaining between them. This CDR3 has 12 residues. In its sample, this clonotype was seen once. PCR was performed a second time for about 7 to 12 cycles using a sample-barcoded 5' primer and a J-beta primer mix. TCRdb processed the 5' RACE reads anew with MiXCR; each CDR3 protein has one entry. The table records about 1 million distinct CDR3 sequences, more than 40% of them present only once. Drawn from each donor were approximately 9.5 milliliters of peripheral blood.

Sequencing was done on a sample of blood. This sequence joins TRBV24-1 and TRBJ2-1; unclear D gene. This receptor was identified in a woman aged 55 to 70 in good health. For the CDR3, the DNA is TGTGCCACCAGTGACGCGTGGAATGAGCAGTTCTTC. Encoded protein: CATSDAWNEQFF.